This T cell receptor beta chain was identified in a study of cytomegalovirus exposure and HLA in healthy donors. Overall study results and limits: CMV serostatus alone was available as immune exposure information.

Primers: 60 Vbeta forward and 13 Jbeta reverse. Method: immunoSEQ multiplex PCR; TCRdb's copy keeps in-frame clones and lacks some. The data show 75,000 to 80,000 clones, and the top ten clones hold 3% to 4%. As for this clone: Its antigen is unidentified.

V lost 4 bases to trimming and J lost 3 bases, with 10 bases between them. CDR1 is MNHNS, CDR2 SASEGT, per germline. The CDR3 extends over 14 amino acids. This receptor was identified in a man aged 18 to 30 in good health and CMV-seropositive. What was sequenced was PBMCs. The V gene is TRBV6-1, the J gene TRBJ2-1; tentatively, D is TRBD2 (6 bases). The CDR3 DNA is TGTGCCAGCAGTGCCCGGACTAACTACAATGAGCAGTTCTTC. It specifies CASSARTNYNEQFF.